A single sample gave rise to the 18 T cell receptor beta chains below, sequenced in a study of T cells in Graves' hyperthyroidism and ophthalmopathy. Regions amplified from RNA transcripts were the TCR beta CDR3 regions. HTBI primers were used for first-round RT-PCR of the TCR CDR3. Each CDR3 protein is one row after TCRdb ran MiXCR on the multiplex PCR reads. The sample includes more than 350,000 distinct CDR3 sequences, about 16% seen only once; the top ten take roughly a fifth. Source material: blood. The origin of the receptors is a woman aged 55-70 years with Graves' ophthalmopathy.

In this sample, this clonotype turned up many times. This sequence joins TRBV20-1 and TRBJ2-3; 8 nucleotides align to TRBD2. The CDR3 is made up of 17 amino acids. V was clipped by 0 bases and J by 4 bases; unmatched bases: 12. Looked up from germline, CDR1 is DFQATT and CDR2 is SNEGSKA (reference sequence). Here the CDR3 DNA reads TGCAGTGCTAGAGATCGACTAGCGCGCACCTGGGCAGATACGCAGTATTTT. This translates into CSARDRLARTWADTQYF.

This clonotype was seen ten or more times. The chain links TRBV5-1 to TRBJ2-1, with TRBD2 as a possible D gene (5 bases). The CDR3 is 14 residues long. Per germline, CDR1 SGHRS and CDR2 YFSETQ. V was pared by 4 bases and J by 3 bases, with 11 bases between. CDR3 loop: CASSGGQVYNEQFF. The CDR3 DNA reads TGCGCCAGCAGCGGAGGCCAGGTCTACAATGAGCAGTTCTTC.

This clonotype showed up just a few times. This chain joins TRBV24-1 and TRBJ2-3; 7 bases match TRBD1. Germline trimming cut 3 bases from V and 5 bases from J; bases unmatched to any gene: 10. Germline CDR1 and CDR2: KGHDR and SFDVKD. There are 16 residues in the CDR3. The CDR3 DNA follows: TGTGCCACCAGTGATACCAACACAGGGGCGGTAGATACGCAGTATTTT. It translates to CATSDTNTGAVDTQYF.

A few counts support this clonotype. V gene TRBV5-4 combines with J gene TRBJ2-5; D is unresolved. The CDR3 is 14 amino acids. CDR1 is SGHNT, CDR2 YYREEE, per germline (reference sequence). Between the trimmed V and J ends, which lost 0 bases and 1 base, there was a span of 7 bases. The CDR3 loop reads CASSLAAIQETQYF. The CDR3 DNA reads TGTGCCAGCAGCTTGGCAGCCATCCAAGAGACCCAGTACTTC.

Note on this clonotype: In this CDR3 the conserved last residue, phenylalanine or tryptophan, is missing, so a read error is likely. The V call is TRBV2, the J call TRBJ2-7; 9 bases agree with TRBD1. The CDR3 totals 15 residues. The germline gives CDR1 SNHLY, CDR2 FYNNEI. CDR3 region: CASSELGTGSYEQYL. The CDR3 nucleotides read TGTGCCAGCAGTGAATTGGGGACAGGGTCCTACGAACAGTACCTC.

V gene TRBV4-1 combines with J gene TRBJ2-5; possibly TRBD1 for D (6 bases). V lost 4 bases to trimming and J lost 4 bases, with 22 bases between them. Germline V gives CDR1 MGHRA, CDR2 YSYEKL. The CDR3 has 17 residues. CDR3 residues: CASSPSVRGIRVETQYF. The CDR3 DNA reads TGCGCCAGCAGCCCAAGTGTCAGGGGCATACGCGTAGAGACCCAGTACTTC.

V is TRBV3-1 and J is TRBJ2-4; D may be TRBD1 (6 bases). The CDR3 runs to 16 residues. V lost 7 bases and J 1 base, leaving 17 bases between the germline ends. CDR1 is LGHDT, CDR2 YNNKEL, per germline (reference sequence). The CDR3: CASTDRTGIAKNIQYF. The CDR3 nucleotides read TGTGCCAGCACAGATCGTACAGGGATTGCCAAAAACATTCAGTACTTC. Using reference TRBV3-1 and TRBJ2-4 for the parts outside the CDR3, the full variable domain is DTAVSQTPKYLVTQMGNDKSIKCEQNLGHDTMYWYKQDSKKFLKIMFSYNNKELIINETVPNRFSPKSPDKAHLNLHINSLELGDSAVYFCASTDRTGIAKNIQYFGAGTRLSVL.

This clonotype was picked up many times. V usage is TRBV30 and J usage is TRBJ2-1; TRBD2 matches at 11 bases. The CDR3 is 13 residues long. The germline gives CDR1 GTSNPN, CDR2 SVGIG (reference sequence). V dropped 3 bases and J dropped 10; count of bases not matched to a gene: 5. The CDR3: CAWRLAGVGEQFF. The CDR3 nucleotides read TGTGCCTGGAGACTAGCGGGAGTGGGAGAGCAGTTCTTC.

This clonotype came up many times. The rearrangement links TRBV28 to TRBJ1-2; 9 nucleotides match TRBD1. The CDR3 is 15 amino acids. Germline lookup yields CDR1 MDHEN and CDR2 SYDVKM. V shed 6 bases and J 4 bases; nucleotides not matched to a gene: 9. DNA of the CDR3: TGTGCCAGCAGAGAGCCGGGACAGGGATTCTATGGCTACACCTTC. This codes for CASREPGQGFYGYTF.

This clonotype was seen at least ten times. This sequence joins TRBV3-1 and TRBJ1-1; D remains unclear. V gave up 4 bases and J gave up 5 bases, with 11 bases separating them. In germline, CDR1 is LGHDT, CDR2 YNNKEL (reference sequence). This CDR3 has 13 residues. CDR3 amino acids: CASSLLLGTEAFF. The CDR3 region has the DNA TGTGCCAGCAGCCTCCTCTTGGGGACTGAAGCTTTCTTT.

This clonotype has ten or more counts. The CDR3 DNA follows: TGTGCCAGCAGCGCCGGCGGGGGGTCCTATGGCTACACCTTC. This translates into CASSAGGGSYGYTF. V usage is TRBV3-1 and J usage is TRBJ1-2; tentatively, D is TRBD1 (5 bases). The germline CDR1 and CDR2 sequences are LGHDT and YNNKEL (reference sequence). This CDR3 comprises 14 residues. Deletions cut 5 bases from V and 4 bases from J, with 14 bases between.

This rearrangement joins TRBV20-1 to TRBJ2-3, with 7 nucleotides matching TRBD2. The germline gives CDR1 DFQATT, CDR2 SNEGSKA (reference sequence). The V segment lost 2 bases and the J segment 3 bases; nucleotides outside the gene matches: 11. The CDR3 loop spans 16 amino acids. The CDR3: CSARPNSGGGTDTQYF. As DNA, the CDR3 is TGCAGTGCTAGACCAAATTCGGGGGGAGGAACAGATACGCAGTATTTT.

This clonotype was picked up many times. This chain joins TRBV7-2 and TRBJ2-5; 7 bases are shared with TRBD1. J gave up 0 bases and V 3 bases, and 1 base lay outside the gene matches. Germline V CDR1 and CDR2: SGHTA, FQGNSA. The CDR3 sequence is 14 residues long. The CDR3 DNA reads as TGTGCCAGCAGCTTGGACAGGAACCAAGAGACCCAGTACTTC. Its translation: CASSLDRNQETQYF.

The table lists this clonotype with a few counts. This chain links TRBV29-1 with TRBJ2-1; D is possibly TRBD2 (5 bases). This CDR3 spans 13 amino acids. Trimming removed 5 bases at V and 9 bases at J, with 17 bases between. Germline V gene lookup returns CDR1 SQVTM and CDR2 ANQGSEA. In nucleotides, the CDR3 is TGCAGCGTTAAAGCGTCTGACCGGGGTGAGCAGTTCTTC. Translation: CSVKASDRGEQFF.

This clonotype turned up a few times. The genes are TRBV7-9 and TRBJ2-1; the match to TRBD2 covers 7 bases. The germline V gene encodes CDR1 SEHNR and CDR2 FQNEAQ (reference sequence). V shed 5 bases and J 9 bases; nucleotides not matched to a gene: 13. CDR3 length equals 15 residues. CDR3 coding DNA: TGTGCCAGCAGCCAGCGGGGAGCGGGACTCGGTGAGCAGTTCTTC. Residues: CASSQRGAGLGEQFF.

This clonotype occurred a few times. The chain carries TRBV10-3 and TRBJ2-3, with 8 bases fitting TRBD2. Germline CDR1 reads ENHRY; CDR2 reads SYGVKD. CDR3 length: 15 residues. Trimming removed 4 bases from V and 3 bases from J; junction bases left unmatched: 6. In DNA, the CDR3 is TGTGCCATCAGTGGAAGCGGGAGTACGACAGATACGCAGTATTTT. The encoded protein is CAISGSGSTTDTQYF.

This clonotype turned up a few times. This chain connects TRBV20-1 to TRBJ2-1; 8 bases are a match to TRBD1. This CDR3 is built from 16 residues. The junction had 14 bases not matched to a gene; V was cut back by 6 bases and J by 4 bases. Germline values: CDR1 DFQATT, CDR2 SNEGSKA (reference sequence). The CDR3 region is CSALAHLTGAYNEQFF. CDR3 DNA sequence: TGCAGTGCCTTAGCCCATTTGACAGGGGCGTACAATGAGCAGTTCTTC.

At least ten counts were recorded for this clonotype. The genes are TRBV5-1 and TRBJ2-1; D assignment may be TRBD1 or TRBD2 (6 bases each). CDR1 is SGHRS, CDR2 YFSETQ, per germline. The CDR3 contains 13 residues. V was pared by 7 bases and J by 9 bases, with 17 bases between. The CDR3 here is CASGGGQRGEQFF. The CDR3 nucleotides are TGCGCCAGCGGAGGGGGTCAGAGAGGTGAGCAGTTCTTC.